This TCR beta chain emerged from a study of blood T cells in healthy people across ages. At least ten counts were recorded for this clonotype. With a J-beta primer mix and a sample-barcoded 5' primer, a second PCR ran about 7 to 12 cycles. Each cDNA molecule received a tag from a template-switch adaptor that had 12 random nucleotides. TCRdb reprocessed the 5' RACE reads via MiXCR and lists one record per CDR3 protein. Altogether 760,000 or so distinct CDR3 sequences are present, 25% being singletons, with the ten largest covering 9.4%. V lost 0 bases and J lost 5, with 9 bases in between. Germline CDR1 SGHDT, CDR2 YYEEEE. This CDR3 is built from 13 residues. The extraction recovered at least 5 micrograms of total RNA per sample. The same sample was also used in a study of T cells of mothers and their children. That investigation notes: Donors comprised three healthy Caucasian mothers plus their six children. Relative to unrelated pairs, biologically related mother-child dyads exhibited marginally greater, non-significant overlap.

The receptor comes from a boy between 10 and 17 years old in good health. The V call is TRBV5-6, the J call TRBJ2-7; tentative D call: TRBD1 (5 bases). Specimen: blood. CDR3 in DNA: TGTGCCAGCAGCTTGGCAGGGTATGACGAGCAGTACTTC. It encodes CASSLAGYDEQYF.